This T cell receptor (beta chain) was identified during a study of T cell responses to AZD1222 COVID-19 vaccine. Overall study findings and caveats: Clonal diversity was possibly underestimated; the donors were predominantly white British and more often female. Unmutated regions of variants are reportedly targeted by nearly half of spike-specific TCRs.

Details on this clone: No antigen is known for it.

This table comes from immunoSEQ multiplex PCR, and its TCRdb copy is limited to in-frame clones, with some not included. The data hold 150,000 or so clones, with more than 75% observed a single time. V lost 7 bases to trimming and J lost 4 bases; unmatched junction nucleotides: 6. The CDR3 is 13 amino acids. Germline loops: CDR1 MNHEY, CDR2 SVGAGI. The receptor was derived from an adult in good health. Sequencing was performed on peripheral blood, taken on day 0 of MenACWY control vaccination. The gene calls are TRBV6-5 and TRBJ1-2; 7 nucleotides line up with TRBD1. CDR3 amino acids: CASMAGQTYGYTF. Written as DNA, the CDR3 is TGTGCCAGCATGGCGGGACAGACCTATGGCTACACCTTC.